Below are 9 T cell receptor beta chains sequenced from a single sample in a study of memory CD8 T cells in hepatitis C reinfection. This table comes from immunoSEQ multiplex PCR, and its TCRdb copy is limited to in-frame clones, with some not included. This table has about 47,000 clones, approximately 88% appearing once. Time point noted: peak reinfection, 3 to 8 weeks after reinfection detection. No in vitro expansion preceded TCR sequencing of the sorted cells. Sequencing was carried out using naive CD8+ T cells sorted from blood. The source is a young man with hepatitis C virus infection.

This chain links TRBV7-9 with TRBJ2-2, with D possibly matching TRBD2 (5 bases). The CDR3 runs to 13 residues. Germline CDR1 reads SEHNR; CDR2 reads FQNEAQ (reference sequence). Trimming took 2 bases from V and 6 from J, leaving 7 bases between them. This CDR3 is CASSLPGSGELFF. In DNA form, the CDR3 reads TGTGCCAGCAGCTTACCGGGATCCGGGGAGCTGTTTTTT.

The chain joins TRBV28 to TRBJ2-1; TRBD2 might be the D (6 bases). The germline V and J ends were trimmed by 4 bases and 0 bases, with 13 bases remaining between them. This CDR3 comprises 16 residues. Germline assignment: CDR1 MDHEN and CDR2 SYDVKM. The CDR3 DNA reads TGTGCCAGCAGTTCCAAACTAGCAGGCTCCTACAATGAGCAGTTCTTC. The encoded protein is CASSSKLAGSYNEQFF.

The J gene is TRBJ2-2, the V gene TRBV28, with 10 bases fitting TRBD2. CDR3 length equals 17 residues. V gave up 7 bases and J gave up 0 bases; unmatched junction bases: 8. Germline loops: CDR1 MDHEN, CDR2 SYDVKM. The CDR3 coding sequence is TGTGCCAGCACCCCTAGCGGGAGCCTCGCGAACACCGGGGAGCTGTTTTTT. It is translated as CASTPSGSLANTGELFF.

This clone was observed a few times. The genes are TRBV29-1 and TRBJ1-1, with 12 bases identical to TRBD1. CDR3 length: 13 residues. Per the germline V gene, CDR1 is SQVTM and CDR2 is ANQGSEA. V lost 5 bases and J lost 5; bases outside the gene matches: 3. The CDR3 protein is CSVSGQGATEAFF. CDR3 nucleotides: TGCAGCGTTTCGGGACAGGGGGCAACTGAAGCTTTCTTT.

The chain is built from TRBV14 and TRBJ2-5; unclear D gene. The CDR3 consists of 11 residues. The V gene's germline CDR1 is SGHDN and CDR2 FVKESK. The ends were cut back, 6 bases at V and 5 bases at J, with 7 bases in the middle. As DNA, the CDR3 is TGTGCCAGCAGTCCCGGGGAGACCCAGTACTTC. Translated, it gives CASSPGETQYF.

The count of this clone is one. The rearrangement links TRBV19 to TRBJ1-1; 8 bases match TRBD1. Germline-derived CDR1 and CDR2 are LNHDA and SQIVND (reference sequence). V lost 6 bases to trimming and J lost 4 bases; unmatched junction nucleotides: 4. The CDR3 has 13 residues. The CDR3 sequence: CASSSTGGTEAFF. The CDR3 region has the DNA TGTGCCAGTAGCTCAACAGGGGGCACTGAAGCTTTCTTT.

This clone was found a few times. The V and J genes are TRBV4-1 and TRBJ1-1, with D perhaps TRBD1 (5 bases). The ends were cut back, 0 bases at V and 5 bases at J, with 16 bases in the middle. CDR3 length: 16 residues. From germline, CDR1 is MGHRA and CDR2 YSYEKL. The CDR3 is CASSQDRTGLGTEAFF. DNA for the CDR3: TGCGCCAGCAGCCAAGATCGGACGGGACTGGGGACTGAAGCTTTCTTT.

The CDR3: CASSAVNTEAFF. For the CDR3, the DNA is TGCGCCAGCAGTGCAGTAAACACTGAAGCTTTCTTT. The genes are TRBV10-2 and TRBJ1-1; D is unresolved. Germline V lookup: CDR1 WSHSY, CDR2 SAAADI. V dropped 4 bases and J dropped 2 bases, with 5 bases sitting between them. This CDR3 comprises 12 residues.

This chain links TRBV5-4 with TRBJ2-7; D might be TRBD1 (6 bases). The V end was cut by 4 bases, the J end by 4 bases, with 9 bases between. CDR1 and CDR2 (germline): SGHNT, YYREEE (reference sequence). The CDR3 has 12 amino acids. DNA of the CDR3: TGTGCCAGCAGCCAGGGGACGTACGAGCAGTACTTC. This encodes CASSQGTYEQYF.